These 12 T cell receptor beta chains were sequenced from one sample in a study of blood T cell repertoires in COVID-19 (dated by TCRdb to 2018 to 2020). Library creation used the immunoSEQ multiplex PCR assay. Held by TCRdb, this immuneACCESS table contains in-frame sequences only and omits some clones. Under half of the omission traces to an unresolved V gene where checked; the cause of the rest is unknown. This sample holds under 300,000 clones; about 83% were observed only once. Clones ranked in the top ten supply around 2% of the sample. Sequenced sample: peripheral blood. These receptors all stem from a man between 25 and 39 years old who had recovered from COVID-19.

This chain connects TRBV12-5 to TRBJ2-1; D is possibly TRBD1 (6 bases). V lost 7 bases and J lost 2, with 12 bases in between. The CDR3 covers 14 residues. Germline CDR1 reads LGHNT; CDR2 reads FRNRAP. The CDR3 bases are TGTGCTAGTGTTCCGGGACAAACCTACAATGAGCAGTTCTTC. Residues: CASVPGQTYNEQFF.

The rearrangement uses TRBV3-1 (or the pseudogene TRBV3-2) and TRBJ2-3; 7 bases are shared with TRBD2. V dropped 4 bases and J dropped 6; count of bases not matched to a gene: 16. Germline CDR1 is LGHDT and CDR2 is YNNKEL (reference sequence). The CDR3 extends over 17 amino acids. The CDR3 loop reads CASSPDWVAGDLDTQYF. DNA for the CDR3: TGTGCCAGCAGCCCGGATTGGGTTGCGGGGGATCTGGATACGCAGTATTTT.

The chain links TRBV6-2 or TRBV6-3 to TRBJ2-5, with 7 nucleotides matching TRBD1. This CDR3 has 16 amino acids. J gave up 5 bases and V 5 bases, and 14 bases lay outside the gene matches. From germline, CDR1 is MNHEY and CDR2 SVGEGT. The CDR3 DNA reads TGTGCCAGCAGTCCGGAGCTGGGACAGCAAAGGGAGACCCAGTACTTC. Translation: CASSPELGQQRETQYF.

This clone occurred once. This chain uses TRBV7-2 with TRBJ1-4, with D perhaps TRBD1 (5 bases). Trimming shortened V by 5 bases and J by 8 bases, and 15 bases separated the two germline ends. Germline-derived CDR1 and CDR2 are SGHTA and FQGNSA. The CDR3 contains 14 residues. CDR3 sequence: CASSRLTRGEKLFF. The CDR3 DNA reads TGTGCCAGCAGCCGGCTTACCCGGGGGGAAAAACTGTTTTTT.

The chain combines TRBV6-5 with TRBJ1-1, with unresolved D. The V gene's germline CDR1 is MNHEY and CDR2 SVGAGI. The CDR3 has 14 amino acids. Deletions cut 7 bases from V and 0 bases from J, with 12 bases between. CDR3 DNA sequence: TGTGCCAGCATGTCCGGCGGGATGAACACTGAAGCTTTCTTT. Translated: CASMSGGMNTEAFF.

The chain uses TRBV18 and TRBJ2-4, with 7 bases aligning to TRBD2. The V gene's germline CDR1 is KGHSH and CDR2 LQKENI. J was trimmed by 8 bases and V by 3 bases; bases with no gene match: 7. This CDR3 region has 14 residues. CDR3 DNA: TGTGCCAGCTCACCGGGTGCGGCGGGGGACATTCAGTACTTC. Its translation is CASSPGAAGDIQYF.

The chain has TRBV6-5 and TRBJ2-3; 8 positions match TRBD2. The CDR3 has 10 amino acids. In germline, CDR1 is MNHEY, CDR2 SVGAGI. J gave up 14 bases and V 10 bases, and 8 bases lay outside the gene matches. In DNA form, the CDR3 reads TGTGCCACCCCGGGAGGGGAACGGTATTTT. Its translation: CATPGGERYF.

This clone appeared many times. The V and J genes are TRBV2 and TRBJ1-1; D remains ambiguous. Trimming removed 7 bases from V and 5 bases from J, with 17 bases in between. Germline V lookup: CDR1 SNHLY, CDR2 FYNNEI. The CDR3 extends over 14 amino acids. The CDR3 is CASMLLKGGTEAFF. CDR3 DNA: TGTGCCAGCATGTTGTTAAAGGGAGGAACTGAAGCTTTCTTT.

The genes are TRBV28 and TRBJ1-2; tentatively, D is TRBD1 (6 bases). This CDR3 is built from 14 residues. Germline CDR1 reads MDHEN; CDR2 reads SYDVKM. V lost 4 bases and J lost 3, with 12 bases in between. In DNA form, the CDR3 reads TGTGCCAGCAGTTACGACAGGTTGGACTATGGCTACACCTTC. It codes for CASSYDRLDYGYTF.

The rearrangement joins TRBV23-1 to TRBJ1-1; 8 bases are shared with TRBD1. TRBV23-1 is filed as an ORF, its function uncertain. This CDR3 has 13 residues. With V trimmed by 7 bases and J by 12 bases, 13 bases remained unmatched. The CDR3 DNA reads TGCGCCAGCACCCACAGGGGGATAATAGGAACTTTCTTT. Translating gives CASTHRGIIGTFF.

The rearrangement uses TRBV7-2 and TRBJ1-5; 9 nucleotides agree with TRBD1. With 3 bases clipped from V and 3 bases from J, the junction kept 3 bases outside the gene matches. From germline, CDR1 is SGHTA and CDR2 FQGNSA. The CDR3 spans 15 residues. CDR3 DNA sequence: TGTGCCAGCAGCTTTGGGACAGGGAACAATCAGCCCCAGCATTTT. The encoded protein is CASSFGTGNNQPQHF.

The CDR3 DNA reads TGTGCCAGCAGTGGGACACCAGACACTGAAGCTTTCTTT. This translates into CASSGTPDTEAFF. The rearrangement links TRBV2 to TRBJ1-1, with D tentatively TRBD1 (5 bases). The CDR3 spans 13 residues. Per germline, CDR1 SNHLY and CDR2 FYNNEI. Trimming left V 4 bases short and J 3 bases short, with 9 bases between.